This T cell receptor (beta chain) is from a study of blood T cell repertoires in COVID-19 (TCRdb year 2020). Study-wide context: Collaborator samples came from the United States, Italy and Spain and covered acute and convalescent phases of COVID-19. The prospective study material was composed of cDNA or gDNA derived from T cells, B-cell-depleted T cells, or PBMCs. Deeply sampled blood TCRbeta repertoires from subjects exposed to, actively infected with, or recovered from COVID-19 were included in the dataset. The repertoires were released in a freely available public database intended as a resource for research on the immune response to SARS-CoV-2. Samples came from the ongoing ImmuneRACE study (first 160 participants) plus 1,254 subjects from 6 global collaborators. Sample metadata almost always included a de-identified subject ID, COVID-19 status, age in years and sex. Where available, HLA class I and class II types were obtained from metadata supplied by the sample provider rather than from assay-based typing.

Overall study outcomes, separate from this receptor: The quantity of clinical and demographic metadata differed by source and by participant and was supplied without curation.

Each collaborating institution followed its own protocols to collect whole blood in K2EDTA tubes. Collaborator samples were shipped for TCRbeta analysis as frozen whole blood, isolated PBMCs, or DNA extracted from either sample type. TCRbeta CDR3 regions were amplified from genomic DNA by means of the immunoSEQ Assay, a bias-controlled multiplex PCR. Under the source paper's analysis protocol: The number of nucleated cells in each sample was estimated by amplification of reference gene primers within the assay. To quantify the absolute abundance of each unique TCRbeta CDR3 rearrangement, sequence reads were collapsed and filtered. For each sample, productive Simpson clonality was calculated as the square root of Simpson's diversity index across productive rearrangements. This immuneACCESS table, as held by TCRdb, lists in-frame sequences with V and J called but not all clones. Of the missing ones, under half trace to an unresolved V gene in checked studies; the others have no known cause. V and J calls and clone size are copied from that table; D and trimming were computed from the DNA. In this sample the table shows under 150,000 clones, about four fifths of which occur a single time. In total, the top ten clones hold 9.7% of the sample.

A remark on this clone: Its binding antigen is unknown. It has no much larger one-base neighbor in the sample; base qualities were not kept.

The CDR3 runs 13 amino acids, cysteine and phenylalanine included. The entry retains the CDR3 DNA only, 39 bases that are in frame from base 1. Deletion took 3 bases off V and 4 bases off J, with a span of 10 bases between the germline ends. Via the germline V gene, CDR1 is SGHRS and CDR2 YFSETQ. The chain employs TRBV5-1 and TRBJ1-2; TRBD1 is a possible D gene, resting on 5 matching bases. Sequencing used peripheral blood. The TCR was taken from a man aged 35 to 55 with active or convalescent COVID-19. CDR3 protein: CASSSGHSYGYTF. The nucleotide sequence is given as TGCGCCAGCAGCTCCGGACATTCCTATGGCTACACCTTC.